These 16 T cell receptor beta chains came from one sample sequenced in a study of blood T cell repertoires in COVID-19. Produced via immunoSEQ multiplex PCR; TCRdb's table is partial and in-frame only. The sample lists 130,000 or so clones; 84% were seen once. Material: peripheral blood. The receptors shown here come from a woman aged 55-70 years with acute or convalescent COVID-19.

The chain has TRBV15 and TRBJ1-1; 7 bases map to TRBD1. V lost 1 base, J lost 1 base, and 6 bases stayed unmatched. This CDR3 spans 16 amino acids. Germline values: CDR1 LNHNV, CDR2 YYDKDF (reference sequence). The DNA of the CDR3 is TGTGCCACCAGCAGAGGCCGACAGGGAACGAACACTGAAGCTTTCTTT. Amino acids: CATSRGRQGTNTEAFF.

This sequence joins TRBV2 and TRBJ2-2; no clear D gene. The CDR3 is 15 residues long. Germline assignment: CDR1 SNHLY and CDR2 FYNNEI. With 7 bases removed from V and 0 bases from J, the gap between germline ends came to 12 bases. This CDR3 is CASMVADTNTGELFF. CDR3 bases: TGTGCCAGCATGGTGGCCGATACGAACACCGGGGAGCTGTTTTTT.

The chain uses TRBV30 and TRBJ1-4; 7 bases match TRBD1. The CDR3 has 15 residues. CDR1 and CDR2 from the germline V gene are GTSNPN and SVGIG (reference sequence). Trimming removed 0 bases from V and 10 bases from J; junction bases left unmatched: 11. The CDR3 nucleotides are TGTGCCTGGAGTGTACAAGAGACAGGGTTGGGAAAACTGTTTTTT. Residues: CAWSVQETGLGKLFF. Variable domain in full (rest from reference TRBV30 and TRBJ1-4): SQTIHQWPATLVQPVGSPLSLECTVEGTSNPNLYWYRQAAGRGLQLLFYSVGIGQISSEVPQNLSASRPQDRQFILSSKKLLLSDSGFYLCAWSVQETGLGKLFFGSGTQLSVL.

The gene calls are TRBV7-3 and TRBJ1-6; the D gene is possibly TRBD1 (6 bases). The CDR3 is 15 amino acids. V lost 0 bases and J 6 bases, leaving 9 bases between the germline ends. Germline V lookup: CDR1 SGHTA, CDR2 FQGTGA. CDR3 coding DNA: TGTGCCAGCAGCTTAACCGCACAGGGTAATTCACCCCTCCACTTT. Translating it yields CASSLTAQGNSPLHF.

This clone was seen only once. The genes are TRBV19 and TRBJ1-3; D is perhaps TRBD1 (6 bases). This CDR3 has 15 amino acids. Germline loops: CDR1 LNHDA, CDR2 SQIVND (reference sequence). The germline V and J ends were trimmed by 5 bases and 1 base, with 12 bases remaining between them. In DNA form, the CDR3 reads TGTGCCAGTAGTCCGAGGGGGTTTTCTGGAAACACCATATATTTT. Protein sequence: CASSPRGFSGNTIYF.

In its sample, this clone was seen a few times. V and J are TRBV6-5 and TRBJ1-6, with D tentatively TRBD1 (5 bases). Trimming stripped 5 bases from V and 10 bases from J, with 18 bases between. Germline CDR1 is MNHEY and CDR2 is SVGAGI. The CDR3 has 15 residues. The chain's CDR3 is CASSLWGRNGSPLHF. The CDR3, as DNA: TGTGCCAGCAGTCTATGGGGGAGGAATGGGTCACCCCTCCACTTT.

The chain combines TRBV5-6 with TRBJ1-1; TRBD1 aligns across 8 bases. J was trimmed by 6 bases and V by 4 bases; bases with no gene match: 8. CDR3 length equals 14 residues. The V gene's germline CDR1 is SGHDT and CDR2 YYEEEE. The CDR3 sequence is CASSLSWDRPEAFF. CDR3 DNA: TGTGCCAGCAGCCTCAGCTGGGACAGGCCTGAAGCTTTCTTT.

The chain carries TRBV6-5 and TRBJ1-5, with D perhaps TRBD1 (5 bases). The CDR3 spans 14 residues. Germline CDR1 and CDR2: MNHEY and SVGAGI. Trimming took 5 bases from V and 4 from J, leaving 12 bases between them. As DNA, the CDR3 is TGTGCCAGCAGTAAAACAGGTTGGAATCAGCCCCAGCATTTT. Amino acid sequence: CASSKTGWNQPQHF.

The gene calls are TRBV4-2 and TRBJ1-4, with a weak D call TRBD1 (6 bases). Trimming pared 3 bases from V and 5 bases from J, leaving 19 bases between. This CDR3 has 17 amino acids. Per the germline V gene, CDR1 is LGHNA and CDR2 is YNFKEQ. The CDR3 DNA reads as TGTGCCAGCAGCCACCCTCCAGAGGACAGACTCAATGAAAAACTGTTTTTT. Amino acid sequence: CASSHPPEDRLNEKLFF.

J is TRBJ2-1 and V is TRBV10-3; a possible D gene is TRBD1 (7 bases). V dropped 2 bases and J dropped 5 bases, with 22 bases sitting between them. Germline CDR1 and CDR2: ENHRY and SYGVKD. CDR3 length: 18 residues. Here the CDR3 reads CAISEATGRKLTDNEQFF. The CDR3, as DNA: TGTGCCATCAGTGAGGCGACAGGGAGGAAGTTAACGGACAATGAGCAGTTCTTC.

The chain is built from TRBV5-1 and TRBJ1-1; 8 positions agree with TRBD1. Trimming removed 4 bases from V and 5 bases from J; junction bases left unmatched: 10. Germline lookup yields CDR1 SGHRS and CDR2 YFSETQ. The CDR3 consists of 15 residues. This CDR3 is CASSTVGQGGTEAFF. CDR3 nucleotide sequence: TGCGCCAGCAGCACCGTAGGACAGGGAGGGACTGAAGCTTTCTTT.

V usage is TRBV19 and J usage is TRBJ1-2; TRBD1 matches at 7 bases. J was trimmed by 10 bases and V by 7 bases; bases with no gene match: 15. The CDR3 has 14 residues. CDR1 is LNHDA and CDR2 is SQIVND in the germline V gene (reference sequence). CDR3 sequence (DNA): TGTGCCAGTACTTCAAGCCGGGACAGAGCTGTCTACACCTTC. Translation: CASTSSRDRAVYTF.

In regard to this clone: One end of the junction is discordant with germline, which a read error may explain. This chain uses TRBV19 with TRBJ1-1; the D gene is possibly TRBD1 (6 bases). Germline V gives CDR1 LNHDA, CDR2 SQIVND (reference sequence). The CDR3 totals 15 residues. CDR3 DNA sequence: TGTGCGAGTAGGAGGGGGATGGATATGAACACTGAAGCTTTCTTT. It is translated as CASRRGMDMNTEAFF.

This rearrangement joins TRBV9 to TRBJ1-1; D unresolved. CDR1 and CDR2 from the germline V gene are SGDLS and YYNGEE. This CDR3 is 14 amino acids long. V dropped 0 bases and J dropped 3 bases, with 9 bases sitting between them. The CDR3 region has the DNA TGTGCCAGCAGCGTAGGAGGTAGCTACACTGAAGCTTTCTTT. Encoded protein: CASSVGGSYTEAFF.

V is TRBV19 and J is TRBJ2-3, with a weak D call TRBD1 (5 bases). With 4 bases removed from V and 2 bases from J, the gap between germline ends came to 10 bases. Germline CDR1 is LNHDA and CDR2 is SQIVND (reference sequence). The CDR3 extends over 14 amino acids. The CDR3 nucleotides read TGTGCCAGTAGTAAACTGACAGCCACAGATACGCAGTATTTT. The encoded protein is CASSKLTATDTQYF.

CDR3: CATSDTNSWASGEHYNEQFF. In DNA, the CDR3 is TGTGCCACCAGTGATACGAACTCGTGGGCTAGCGGGGAACACTACAATGAGCAGTTCTTC. The J gene is TRBJ2-1, the V gene TRBV24-1; 9 bases line up with TRBD2. Germline V gene data show CDR1 as KGHDR and CDR2 as SFDVKD. J gave up 3 bases and V 3 bases, and 17 bases lay outside the gene matches. CDR3 length: 20 residues.